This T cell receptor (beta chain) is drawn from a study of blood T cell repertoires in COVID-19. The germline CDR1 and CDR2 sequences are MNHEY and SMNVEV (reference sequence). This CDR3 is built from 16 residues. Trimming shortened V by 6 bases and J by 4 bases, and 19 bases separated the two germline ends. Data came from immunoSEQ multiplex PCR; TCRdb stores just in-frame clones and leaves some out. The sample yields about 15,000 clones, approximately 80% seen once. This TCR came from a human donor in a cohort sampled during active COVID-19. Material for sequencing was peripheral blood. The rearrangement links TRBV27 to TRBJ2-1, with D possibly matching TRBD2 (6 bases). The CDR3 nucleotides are TGTGCCAGCAGCCCCATAGCGGAGACGGAATACAATGAGCAGTTCTTC. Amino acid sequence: CASSPIAETEYNEQFF.